Listed below are T cell receptor beta chains from one sample, sequenced in a study of T cell responses to AZD1222 COVID-19 vaccine. TCRdb keeps only in-frame clones here, not all; method: immunoSEQ multiplex PCR. The sample contains 150,000 to 200,000 clones, about 90% of which appear only once. The sample here was peripheral blood, taken 28 days after the second AZD1222 dose. The source is an adult who received the AZD1222 COVID-19 vaccine. Both conserved end residues are part of each CDR3. D genes are given only for firm matches. Expanded clones are given a class, and other clones once, few, many or no size at all.

d_gene: TRBD1
j_gene: TRBJ2-7
v_gene: TRBV24-1
abundance: -
CDR3nt: TGTGCCACCAGTGATATTAGACAGGGTGGAGGCAGCGAGCAGTACTTC
CDR3aa: CATSDIRQGGGSEQYF

d_gene: -
j_gene: TRBJ1-5
v_gene: TRBV24-1
abundance: -
CDR3nt: TGTGCCACCAGTTACGGGGACAATCAGCCCCAGCATTTT
CDR3aa: CATSYGDNQPQHF

d_gene: TRBD2
j_gene: TRBJ2-1
v_gene: TRBV3-1/TRBV3-2
abundance: -
CDR3nt: TGTGCCAGCAGCCAAGCTGGAGACCCCGGGACTAGAAACAATGAGCAGTTCTTC
CDR3aa: CASSQAGDPGTRNNEQFF

d_gene: -
j_gene: TRBJ1-1
v_gene: TRBV5-4
abundance: -
CDR3nt: TGTGCCAGCAGCTCCAAGCGGAACACTGAAGCTTTCTTT
CDR3aa: CASSSKRNTEAFF

d_gene: -
j_gene: TRBJ1-5
v_gene: TRBV27
abundance: -
CDR3nt: TGTGCCAGCAGTTTATCGGGGCAGGAGAAGCCCCAGCATTTT
CDR3aa: CASSLSGQEKPQHF

d_gene: -
j_gene: TRBJ2-3
v_gene: TRBV7-2
abundance: once
CDR3nt: TGTGCCAGCAGCTTCCTTGCGCTAGCAGCAGATACGCAGTATTTT
CDR3aa: CASSFLALAADTQYF

d_gene: -
j_gene: TRBJ1-6
v_gene: TRBV9
abundance: -
CDR3nt: TGTGCCAGCAGCGTAGGGGATATCCGGCCCGACAGGACTTCACCCCTCCACTTT
CDR3aa: CASSVGDIRPDRTSPLHF

d_gene: -
j_gene: TRBJ2-7
v_gene: TRBV6-5
abundance: -
CDR3nt: TGTGCCAGCAGCCTGGACAGTTACTCCTACGAGCAGTACTTC
CDR3aa: CASSLDSYSYEQYF

d_gene: -
j_gene: TRBJ2-7
v_gene: TRBV27
abundance: once
CDR3nt: TGTGCCAGCTTCTCAAGCTCCTACGAGCAGTACTTC
CDR3aa: CASFSSSYEQYF

d_gene: -
j_gene: TRBJ1-5
v_gene: TRBV28
abundance: -
CDR3nt: TGTGCCAGCAGTTACCCCCCCTATCAGCCCCAGCATTTT
CDR3aa: CASSYPPYQPQHF

d_gene: TRBD2
j_gene: TRBJ2-3
v_gene: TRBV27
abundance: -
CDR3nt: TGTGCCAGCACTGAGCTAGCGGGAGATATGGTACGCGGCACAGATACGCAGTATTTT
CDR3aa: CASTELAGDMVRGTDTQYF

d_gene: TRBD2
j_gene: TRBJ2-3
v_gene: TRBV7-2
abundance: -
CDR3nt: TGTGCCAGCAGCAGAACCGGGACTACCCTGACGCAGTATTTT
CDR3aa: CASSRTGTTLTQYF

d_gene: -
j_gene: TRBJ1-6
v_gene: TRBV3-1/TRBV3-2
abundance: -
CDR3nt: TGTGCCAGCAGCCAAGGGGGGAATTCACCCCTCCACTTT
CDR3aa: CASSQGGNSPLHF

d_gene: TRBD1
j_gene: TRBJ1-1
v_gene: TRBV18
abundance: -
CDR3nt: TGTGCCAGCTCACCGGGACAGACGAACACTGAAGCTTTCTTT
CDR3aa: CASSPGQTNTEAFF

d_gene: TRBD2
j_gene: TRBJ2-3
v_gene: TRBV5-1
abundance: once
CDR3nt: TGCGCCAGCAGCTTGGGACTAGCGGCTACAGATACGCAGTATTTT
CDR3aa: CASSLGLAATDTQYF

d_gene: TRBD1
j_gene: TRBJ1-3
v_gene: TRBV5-1
abundance: -
CDR3nt: TGCGCCAGCAGCTACGTCGGACAGGCGAGAGGCACCATATATTTT
CDR3aa: CASSYVGQARGTIYF

d_gene: -
j_gene: TRBJ2-3
v_gene: TRBV4-2
abundance: -
CDR3nt: TGTGCCAGCAGCCAAGGCTTTGTGGATACGCAGTATTTT
CDR3aa: CASSQGFVDTQYF

d_gene: TRBD2
j_gene: TRBJ2-3
v_gene: TRBV18
abundance: -
CDR3nt: TGTGCCAGCTCACCAGGACTAGCGGGAGGGCCGGGCACAGATACGCAGTATTTT
CDR3aa: CASSPGLAGGPGTDTQYF

d_gene: -
j_gene: TRBJ1-3
v_gene: TRBV7-9
abundance: -
CDR3nt: TGTGCCAGCAGCTCCCGAGATACCTCTGGAAACACCATATATTTT
CDR3aa: CASSSRDTSGNTIYF

d_gene: -
j_gene: TRBJ1-5
v_gene: TRBV7-2
abundance: -
CDR3nt: TGTGCCAGCAGCTTATTTATAGGAGTCTATAGCAATCAGCCCCAGCATTTT
CDR3aa: CASSLFIGVYSNQPQHF

d_gene: -
j_gene: TRBJ1-5
v_gene: TRBV30
abundance: -
CDR3nt: TGTGCCTGGAGTACAACAGGGAGTCAGCCCCAGCATTTT
CDR3aa: CAWSTTGSQPQHF

d_gene: TRBD1
j_gene: TRBJ1-2
v_gene: TRBV2
abundance: -
CDR3nt: TGTGCCAGCAGTGATCGGAGACAGGGGTATGGCTACACCTTC
CDR3aa: CASSDRRQGYGYTF

d_gene: -
j_gene: TRBJ1-2
v_gene: TRBV10-3
abundance: few
CDR3nt: TGTGCCATCAGTGATTGGGGGGCGAGTAATGGCTACACCTTC
CDR3aa: CAISDWGASNGYTF

d_gene: TRBD2
j_gene: TRBJ2-7
v_gene: TRBV4-2
abundance: -
CDR3nt: TGTGCCAGCAGCCATGGACTAGCGGGGAACTCCTACGAGCAGTACTTC
CDR3aa: CASSHGLAGNSYEQYF

d_gene: -
j_gene: TRBJ1-4
v_gene: TRBV19
abundance: few
CDR3nt: TGTGCCAGTAGTACGCAGGGAGTTATGGCTAATGAAAAACTGTTTTTT
CDR3aa: CASSTQGVMANEKLFF

d_gene: TRBD1
j_gene: TRBJ2-6
v_gene: TRBV5-1
abundance: -
CDR3nt: TGCGCCAGCAGCTGGCCGGGACAGGTACCCTCTGGGGCCAACGTCCTGACTTTC
CDR3aa: CASSWPGQVPSGANVLTF

d_gene: -
j_gene: TRBJ1-4
v_gene: TRBV2
abundance: -
CDR3nt: TGTGCCAGCGTCTGGGACAATAATGAAAAACTGTTTTTT
CDR3aa: CASVWDNNEKLFF

d_gene: -
j_gene: TRBJ2-6
v_gene: TRBV7-3
abundance: -
CDR3nt: TGTGCCAGCAGCTTAGGCATTAGGGCTGGGGCCAACGTCCTGACTTTC
CDR3aa: CASSLGIRAGANVLTF